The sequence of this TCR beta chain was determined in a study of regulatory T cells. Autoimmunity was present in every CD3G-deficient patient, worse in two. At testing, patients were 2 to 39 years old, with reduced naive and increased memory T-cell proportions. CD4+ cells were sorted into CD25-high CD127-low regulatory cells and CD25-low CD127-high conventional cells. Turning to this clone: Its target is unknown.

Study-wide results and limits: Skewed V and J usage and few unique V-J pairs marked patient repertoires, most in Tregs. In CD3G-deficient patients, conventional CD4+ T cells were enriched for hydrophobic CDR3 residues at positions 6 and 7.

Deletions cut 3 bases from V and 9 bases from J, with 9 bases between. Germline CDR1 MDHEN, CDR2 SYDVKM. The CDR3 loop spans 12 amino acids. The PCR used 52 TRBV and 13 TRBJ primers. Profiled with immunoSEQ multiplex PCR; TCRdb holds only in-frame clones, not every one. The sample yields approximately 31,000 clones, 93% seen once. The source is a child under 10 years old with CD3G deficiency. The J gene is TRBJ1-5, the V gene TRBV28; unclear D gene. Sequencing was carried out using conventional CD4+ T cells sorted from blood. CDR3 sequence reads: CASSLEGRPQHF. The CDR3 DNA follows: TGTGCCAGCAGTTTGGAGGGCAGGCCCCAGCATTTT.